This TCR beta chain is drawn from a study of blood T cell repertoires in COVID-19. About the study: Sources were T cells, B-cell-depleted T cells, or PBMCs; the material itself was cDNA or gDNA.

Per the original methods: The authors estimated nucleated cell counts from reference gene primer amplification. The assay was immunoSEQ multiplex PCR, and TCRdb's table has in-frame clones only and misses some. The D gene and trimming were derived from the DNA, and the V and J assignments and clone size from that table. The table lists some 200,000 clones, 83% of them singletons. CDR3 length equals 16 residues. The J segment lost 13 bases and the V segment lost 4 bases, leaving 18 bases of the junction unmatched. Germline V gene data show CDR1 as SGDLS and CDR2 as YYNGEE. What was sequenced was peripheral blood. This chain joins TRBV9 and TRBJ2-1; TRBD2 matches 9 bases. This receptor was obtained from a woman younger than 45 with COVID-19, enrolled during active disease. DNA for the CDR3: TGTGCCAGCAGCATCACATCATCCGGGACTAGCAATAATCAGTTCTTC. As protein: CASSITSSGTSNNQFF.